The rows below give T cell receptor beta chains drawn from one sample of a study of long-term antiretroviral therapy in people with HIV. Libraries were prepared by immunoSEQ multiplex PCR; TCRdb keeps only in-frame clonotypes and omits some of them. The data contain about 32,000 clones, over 75% of them singletons. Material: unsorted PBMCs, obtained 2.2 years after starting antiretroviral therapy. The receptors come from a young man with HIV. Each CDR3 is given with its conserved first and last residue. D genes are given only for firm matches. A clone size is listed for some rows: how often the clone was seen (once, few, many), or a class if it is expanded.

v_call	clone_size	d_call	j_call	cdr3_aa	cdr3_nt
TRBV19	.	.	TRBJ2-7	CASSYYSDPSYEQYF	TGTGCCAGTAGCTATTACAGCGACCCGTCCTACGAGCAGTACTTC
TRBV5-1	medium-sized	.	TRBJ1-3	CASSLSGSGNTIYF	TGCGCCAGCAGCTTGTCTGGCAGTGGAAACACCATATATTTT
TRBV10-3	.	TRBD2	TRBJ2-1	CAISSGGDRYNEQFF	TGTGCCATATCTAGCGGGGGGGACCGATATAATGAGCAGTTCTTC
TRBV27	.	.	TRBJ1-2	CASSPGMNYGYTF	TGTGCCAGCAGTCCGGGGATGAACTATGGCTACACCTTC
TRBV30	once	.	TRBJ1-5	CAWSVGVQFNQPQHF	TGTGCCTGGAGTGTAGGGGTACAGTTTAATCAGCCCCAGCATTTT
TRBV28	.	TRBD1	TRBJ1-5	CASSFFDRGNQPQHF	TGTGCCAGCAGTTTCTTTGACAGGGGCAATCAGCCCCAGCATTTT
TRBV29-1	.	.	TRBJ1-2	CSVKGGAELNYGYTF	TGCAGCGTAAAGGGTGGGGCAGAACTTAACTATGGCTACACCTTC
TRBV18	once	.	TRBJ2-2	CASSPLTQGIDTGELFF	TGTGCCAGCTCACCCCTGACTCAGGGGATCGACACCGGGGAGCTGTTTTTT
TRBV7-3	.	TRBD2	TRBJ2-1	CASSSLAGSYNEQFF	TGTGCCAGCAGCTCTTTAGCGGGCTCCTACAATGAGCAGTTCTTC
TRBV5-1	.	.	TRBJ2-5	CASSLVPGTQETQYF	TGCGCCAGCAGCTTGGTCCCGGGAACCCAAGAGACCCAGTACTTC
TRBV6-1	.	.	TRBJ1-5	CASSSRAENQPQHF	TGTGCCAGCAGTAGTCGGGCTGAGAATCAGCCCCAGCATTTT
TRBV19	.	.	TRBJ2-5	CASTQGWEETQYF	TGTGCCAGTACCCAGGGATGGGAAGAGACCCAGTACTTC
TRBV9	.	.	TRBJ2-3	CASSVVTDTQYF	TGTGCCAGCAGCGTCGTCACAGATACGCAGTATTTT
TRBV27	.	TRBD2	TRBJ2-1	CASSYPAGGDSYNEQFF	TGTGCCAGCAGTTACCCAGCGGGAGGCGACTCCTACAATGAGCAGTTCTTC
TRBV7-9	.	.	TRBJ2-5	CASSLIQGGETQYF	TGTGCCAGCAGCTTAATACAGGGAGGGGAGACCCAGTACTTC
TRBV2	few	.	TRBJ1-2	CASSEGSGRRANYGYTF	TGTGCCAGCAGTGAAGGATCCGGCAGGAGAGCTAACTATGGCTACACCTTC
TRBV7-2	.	TRBD2	TRBJ2-1	CASSTLLGTSGSSYNEQFF	TGTGCCAGCAGCACCCTCCTGGGGACTAGCGGGAGCTCCTACAATGAGCAGTTCTTC
TRBV9	once	.	TRBJ1-5	CASSVGQDSNQPQHF	TGTGCCAGCAGCGTAGGGCAGGATAGCAATCAGCCCCAGCATTTT
TRBV27	few	TRBD1	TRBJ1-2	CASSPGGGDYTF	TGTGCCAGCAGCCCAGGGGGCGGGGACTACACCTTC
TRBV19	.	.	TRBJ2-4	CASSIKGDRTKNIQYF	TGTGCCAGTAGTATTAAAGGAGATCGGACCAAAAACATTCAGTACTTC
TRBV7-9	.	.	TRBJ2-1	CASSPRGNNEQFF	TGTGCCAGCAGCCCTAGGGGAAACAATGAGCAGTTCTTC
TRBV27	once	.	TRBJ2-7	CASRGTAREQYF	TGTGCCAGCAGGGGGACCGCTAGGGAGCAGTACTTC
TRBV15	.	.	TRBJ1-2	CATSGRGVEGTNYGYTF	TGTGCCACCAGCGGCAGAGGTGTGGAGGGTACAAACTATGGCTACACCTTC
TRBV7-9	.	.	TRBJ1-3	CASSFSLSGNTIYF	TGTGCCAGCAGCTTCAGCCTCTCTGGAAACACCATATATTTT
TRBV19	once	.	TRBJ1-1	CASSIEAGLNTEAFF	TGTGCCAGTAGTATAGAGGCAGGATTGAACACTGAAGCTTTCTTT
TRBV19	.	.	TRBJ1-2	CASRRSSNYGYTF	TGTGCCAGTAGGCGGTCCTCCAACTATGGCTACACCTTC
TRBV28	once	TRBD1	TRBJ2-5	CASTPTGTGLLWGQGATGQETQYF	TGTGCCAGCACCCCCACCGGGACAGGGCTCTTGTGGGGACAGGGGGCGACGGGCCAAGAGACCCAGTACTTC
TRBV6-4	.	.	TRBJ1-2	CASGWHRVNYGYTF	TGTGCCAGTGGATGGCACAGGGTGAACTATGGCTACACCTTC
TRBV28	.	.	TRBJ1-5	CASSLVGINQPQHF	TGTGCCAGCAGTTTAGTAGGGATCAATCAGCCCCAGCATTTT
TRBV4-3	.	.	TRBJ2-1	CASSRTTLDEQFF	TGCGCCAGCAGCCGGACCACTTTGGATGAGCAGTTCTTC
TRBV14	.	TRBD1	TRBJ1-1	CASSQGTGIKAFF	TGTGCCAGCAGCCAAGGGACAGGGATTAAAGCTTTCTTT
TRBV5-5	.	.	TRBJ2-3	CASTKTAAFGPDTQYF	TGTGCCAGCACCAAGACGGCGGCCTTCGGCCCAGATACGCAGTATTTT
TRBV27	.	.	TRBJ2-7	CASSFRESYEQYF	TGTGCCAGCAGTTTTAGAGAAAGCTACGAGCAGTACTTC
TRBV7-2	.	.	TRBJ2-2	CASSTGAEAGELFF	TGTGCCAGCAGCACCGGGGCCGAAGCGGGGGAGCTGTTTTTT
TRBV5-1	.	.	TRBJ1-1	CASTTSINGGTEAFF	TGCGCCAGCACCACTTCTATAAACGGCGGCACTGAAGCTTTCTTT
TRBV27	.	TRBD2	TRBJ2-2	CASRVGLAGAGELFF	TGTGCCAGCAGAGTAGGACTAGCCGGGGCCGGGGAGCTGTTTTTT
TRBV28	.	TRBD2	TRBJ2-3	CASSLSSGFTDTQYF	TGTGCCAGCAGTTTAAGTAGCGGGTTCACAGATACGCAGTATTTT
TRBV5-1	.	.	TRBJ2-1	CASSPRGHEQFF	TGCGCCAGCAGCCCCAGAGGACATGAGCAGTTCTTC
TRBV7-9	few	.	TRBJ1-2	CASSLEAMRLYGYTF	TGTGCCAGCAGCTTAGAGGCAATGAGGTTATATGGCTACACCTTC
TRBV7-9	few	.	TRBJ2-7	CASSLVGRYEQYF	TGTGCCAGCAGCTTAGTGGGAAGGTACGAGCAGTACTTC